The clone carrying this TCR beta chain was counted only a few times. Its target is unknown. Study results and caveats: Tumor memory CD4+ T cell TCR gene usage was found to cluster with blood and lymph node memory CD4+ cells and with lymph node naive CD4+ cells. The larger cohort examined one V-J beta rearrangement, not whole repertoires.

After removal of 1 base from V and 2 bases from J, the junction contained 8 bases not matched to a gene. The germline gives CDR1 DFQATT, CDR2 SNEGSKA (reference sequence). The CDR3 sequence is 18 residues long. Semi-nested PCR with Nested Universal Primer A followed constant-region reverse priming of full-length variable regions. Via MiXCR, TCRdb re-called the 5' RACE reads, giving one row per CDR3 protein. Of nearly 55,000 distinct CDR3 sequences listed, approximately 17% were seen once; the top ten hold about 2.2%. The source is a female donor with breast cancer. V and J are TRBV20-1 and TRBJ2-2; 12 bases are shared with TRBD1. Sequenced sample: naive CD4+ T cells sorted from blood. Subset: naive CD4+ T cells, CD4+CD45RA+CD25-. The CDR3, as DNA: TGCAGTGCTAGAGTTCCCCCGGGACAGGGGGCCAACACCGGGGAGCTGTTTTTT. This gives the protein CSARVPPGQGANTGELFF.